These T cell receptor beta chains were read from a single sample in a study of vaccination and CD4 T cells after COVID-19. One entry per CDR3 protein, called by TCRdb with MiXCR from the PCR reads. The sample yields some 11,000 distinct CDR3 sequences, 69% seen once. For these receptors, no antigen is known. Material for sequencing was CD4+ T cells from blood, cultured in vitro. The receptors were gathered from a human donor who had recovered from COVID-19. CDR3s include the opening cysteine and the closing phenylalanine or tryptophan. A D gene is named only where the DNA matches it firmly. Some rows have no size entry. The others give once, few or many, or a class for an expanded clone.

v_gene	d_gene	j_gene	abundance	CDR3aa	CDR3nt
TRBV5-1	TRBD2	TRBJ2-7	NA	CASSLTSGGPYEQYF	TGCGCCAGCAGCTTGACTAGCGGGGGACCCTACGAGCAGTACTTC
TRBV9	NA	TRBJ2-2	NA	CASSVTGNTGELFF	TGTGCCAGCAGCGTCACAGGAAACACCGGGGAGCTGTTTTTT
TRBV12-2	NA	TRBJ2-1	once	CASRLAESGEQNEQFF	TGTGCAAGTCGCTTAGCGGAAAGCGGGGAGCAGAATGAGCAGTTCTTC
TRBV2	TRBD1	TRBJ1-3	NA	CASRQGTYYSGNTIYF	TGTGCCAGTAGACAGGGCACCTATTACTCTGGAAACACCATATATTTT
TRBV6-5	NA	TRBJ1-6	NA	CASSYSGRSSYNSPLHF	TGTGCCAGCAGTTACTCGGGACGGAGCTCCTATAATTCACCCCTCCACTTT
TRBV6-1	TRBD2	TRBJ2-5	NA	CASRGRDREETQYF	TGTGCCAGCAGGGGGAGGGACCGCGAAGAGACCCAGTACTTC
TRBV6-2/TRBV6-3	NA	TRBJ1-2	medium-sized	CASSYSAGGLSGYTF	TGTGCCAGCAGTTACTCTGCCGGGGGCTTAAGTGGCTACACCTTC
TRBV12-3/TRBV12-4	NA	TRBJ1-2	NA	CASSPRQKAYGYTF	TGTGCCAGCAGCCCCAGACAGAAGGCCTATGGCTACACCTTC
TRBV2	NA	TRBJ2-2	NA	CASTVSATNTGELFF	TGTGCCAGCACGGTTAGCGCTACGAACACCGGGGAGCTGTTTTTT
TRBV6-1	TRBD2	TRBJ2-2	NA	CASSSGRNTGELFF	TGTGCCAGCAGTAGCGGGAGGAACACCGGGGAGCTGTTTTTT
TRBV18	NA	TRBJ1-1	NA	CASSPSRDREAFF	TGTGCCAGCTCACCCTCCCGAGATAGGGAAGCTTTCTTT
TRBV27	NA	TRBJ2-4	medium-sized	CASSFGAKNIQYF	TGTGCCAGCAGTTTTGGAGCCAAAAACATTCAGTACTTC
TRBV4-3	TRBD2	TRBJ2-7	NA	CASSQSLIAGLSYEQYF	TGCGCCAGCAGCCAGTCGCTAATAGCGGGACTATCCTACGAGCAGTACTTC
TRBV28	NA	TRBJ1-2	NA	CASTVSGSPYGYTF	TGTGCCAGCACCGTTAGCGGGAGTCCCTATGGCTACACCTTC
TRBV9	NA	TRBJ1-1	NA	CASSVGGAGNTEAFF	TGTGCCAGCAGCGTAGGAGGGGCGGGGAACACTGAAGCTTTCTTT
TRBV6-5	NA	TRBJ1-5	few	CASSSTSPNQPQHF	TGTGCCAGCAGTTCCACCAGTCCCAATCAGCCCCAGCATTTT
TRBV14	TRBD2	TRBJ2-3	NA	CASSQVAGGRTDTQYF	TGTGCCAGCAGCCAAGTCGCGGGGGGACGGACAGATACGCAGTATTTT
TRBV7-9	NA	TRBJ1-1	NA	CASSLARTTGDTEAFF	TGTGCCAGCAGCTTAGCCCGGACCACGGGGGACACTGAAGCTTTCTTT
TRBV21-1	NA	TRBJ1-5	NA	CASSKRQGWQPQHF	TGTGCCAGCAGCAAACGACAGGGGTGGCAGCCCCAGCATTTT
TRBV7-2	TRBD2	TRBJ2-2	NA	CASSLASSGNTGELFF	TGTGCCAGCAGCTTAGCATCTAGCGGGAACACCGGGGAGCTGTTTTTT
TRBV5-4	TRBD2	TRBJ2-5	NA	CASSLGGAGLETQYF	TGTGCCAGCAGCTTGGGGGGAGCGGGACTCGAGACCCAGTACTTC
TRBV2	NA	TRBJ1-5	NA	CASNGDSNQPQHF	TGTGCCAGCAACGGGGACAGCAATCAGCCCCAGCATTTT
TRBV28	TRBD2	TRBJ2-2	NA	CASTILAGLNTGELFF	TGTGCCAGCACGATCCTAGCGGGCCTGAACACCGGGGAGCTGTTTTTT
TRBV2	TRBD2	TRBJ2-2	NA	CASRRGTRSQMAGELFF	TGTGCCAGCAGACGCGGGACTAGGAGCCAGATGGCCGGGGAGCTGTTTTTT
TRBV6-1	NA	TRBJ2-7	NA	CASSPVLKIEQYF	TGTGCCAGCAGTCCCGTGTTGAAGATCGAGCAGTACTTC
TRBV19	NA	TRBJ1-5	NA	CATGTGNQPQHF	TGTGCCACCGGGACGGGGAATCAGCCCCAGCATTTT
TRBV6-4	TRBD2	TRBJ2-3	medium-sized	CASSPPGGTQYF	TGTGCCAGCAGTCCCCCCGGGGGGACGCAGTATTTT
TRBV6-2/TRBV6-3	NA	TRBJ1-2	NA	CASTSSRGTLYGYTF	TGTGCCAGCACATCTTCGAGGGGAACTCTCTATGGCTACACCTTC
TRBV19	NA	TRBJ2-3	few	CASMRTGRTDTQYF	TGTGCCAGCATGAGAACAGGGAGGACAGATACGCAGTATTTT
TRBV14	NA	TRBJ2-1	NA	CASSQDIEQFF	TGTGCCAGCAGCCAAGACATTGAGCAGTTCTTC
TRBV27	NA	TRBJ1-2	few	CASSLTPTWLWGYTF	TGTGCCAGCAGTTTAACCCCTACCTGGCTATGGGGCTACACCTTC